This T cell receptor beta chain is from a study of shared clonotypes between healthy human individuals. CDR1 is MNHEY, CDR2 SMNVEV, per germline (reference sequence). J was trimmed by 12 bases and V by 0 bases; bases with no gene match: 11. This CDR3 region has 16 residues. This table comes from immunoSEQ multiplex PCR, and its TCRdb copy is limited to in-frame clones, with some not included. Of about 92,000 clones listed, 68% were seen once; the top ten hold approximately 55%. The chain links TRBV27 to TRBJ2-2; 9 nucleotides align to TRBD1. The sample taken for sequencing was memory CD8+ T cells sorted from blood. The subset was: CD45RO+ cells pooled with CCR7-negative TemRA cells. The sequence came from a man aged 25 to 40 in good health. The CDR3 loop reads CASSLSARPGTGKLFF. For the CDR3, the DNA is TGTGCCAGCAGTTTATCCGCGAGACCGGGGACAGGGAAGCTGTTTTTT.